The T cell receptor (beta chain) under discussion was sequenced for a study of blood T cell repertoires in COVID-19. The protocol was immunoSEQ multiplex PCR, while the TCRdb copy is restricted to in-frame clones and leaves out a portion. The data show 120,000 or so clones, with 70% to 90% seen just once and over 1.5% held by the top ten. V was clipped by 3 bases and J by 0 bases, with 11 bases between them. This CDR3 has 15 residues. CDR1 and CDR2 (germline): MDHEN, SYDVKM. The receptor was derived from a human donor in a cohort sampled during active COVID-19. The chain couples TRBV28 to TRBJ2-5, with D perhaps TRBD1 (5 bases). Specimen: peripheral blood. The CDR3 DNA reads TGTGCCAGCAGTTTTAGGGGTGCGGACCAAGAGACCCAGTACTTC. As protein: CASSFRGADQETQYF.